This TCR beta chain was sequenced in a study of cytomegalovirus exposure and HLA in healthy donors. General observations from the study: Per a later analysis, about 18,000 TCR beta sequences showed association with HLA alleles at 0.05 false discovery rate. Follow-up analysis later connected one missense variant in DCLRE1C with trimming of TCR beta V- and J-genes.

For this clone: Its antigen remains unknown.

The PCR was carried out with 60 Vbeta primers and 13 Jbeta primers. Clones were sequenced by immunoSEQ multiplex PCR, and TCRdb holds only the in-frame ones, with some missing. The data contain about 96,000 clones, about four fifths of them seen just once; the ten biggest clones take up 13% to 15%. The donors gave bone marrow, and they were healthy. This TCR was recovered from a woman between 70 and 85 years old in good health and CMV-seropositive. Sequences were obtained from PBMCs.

The CDR3 nucleotides read TGCGCCAGCAGGCCCGAGGGGGTAGGGAATTCACCCCTCCACTTT. Translating it yields CASRPEGVGNSPLHF. This rearrangement joins TRBV5-1 to TRBJ1-6, with TRBD1 as a possible D gene (6 bases). The CDR3 is 15 residues long. The germline CDR1 and CDR2 sequences are SGHRS and YFSETQ. Between the trimmed V and J ends, which lost 5 bases and 7 bases, there was a span of 16 bases.